Listed below are T cell receptor beta chains from one sample, sequenced in a study of T and B cells in COVID-19 patients. TCRdb reanalysed the multiplex PCR reads using MiXCR and keeps one entry per CDR3 protein. Of 20,000 to 30,000 distinct CDR3 sequences in the sample, about 31% were seen once. Sequencing input: blood. These receptors originate from a human donor who had recovered from COVID-19. Each CDR3 is given with its conserved first and last residue. D genes are given only for firm matches. Some rows mark clone size as missing; the rest say once, few, many or name a class of expanded clone.

CDR3nt: TGTGCCAGCAGCTTAAGCCCAGCCCTTTCGGCCTACGAGCAGTACTTC
CDR3aa: CASSLSPALSAYEQYF
abundance: .
v_gene: TRBV7-2
j_gene: TRBJ2-7
d_gene: .

CDR3nt: TGTGCCAGTGACTATGGAGTGGGCCCCCCTGAAGATACGCAGTATTTT
CDR3aa: CASDYGVGPPEDTQYF
abundance: medium-sized
v_gene: TRBV19
j_gene: TRBJ2-3
d_gene: .

CDR3nt: TGTGCCAGCAGCTTGGGGACAGGGAGCACAGATACGCAGTATTTT
CDR3aa: CASSLGTGSTDTQYF
abundance: .
v_gene: TRBV14
j_gene: TRBJ2-3
d_gene: TRBD1

CDR3nt: TGTGCCAGCAGCTTAGACCGTCCGAATGAGCAGTTCTTC
CDR3aa: CASSLDRPNEQFF
abundance: few
v_gene: TRBV7-2
j_gene: TRBJ2-1
d_gene: .

CDR3nt: TGTGCCAGCAGCTTAAGATGGGCACTAGCGGGGACAGATACGCAGTATTTT
CDR3aa: CASSLRWALAGTDTQYF
abundance: .
v_gene: TRBV7-6
j_gene: TRBJ2-3
d_gene: TRBD2

CDR3nt: TGTGCCAGCAGTTTAGATACAGGGGGCGAGCAGTACTTC
CDR3aa: CASSLDTGGEQYF
abundance: few
v_gene: TRBV12-3/TRBV12-4
j_gene: TRBJ2-7
d_gene: TRBD1

CDR3nt: TGTGCCTACGGGACAGGGGGGGGTACAGATACGCAGTATTTT
CDR3aa: CAYGTGGGTDTQYF
abundance: few
v_gene: TRBV6-6
j_gene: TRBJ2-3
d_gene: TRBD1

CDR3nt: TGTGCCAGTAGTATGTTAAGGGTATCGCGGTGGGAGACCCAGTACTTC
CDR3aa: CASSMLRVSRWETQYF
abundance: medium-sized
v_gene: TRBV19
j_gene: TRBJ2-5
d_gene: .

CDR3nt: TGTGCCAGCAGGCCGAGGACAGGGGAGACCCAGTACTTC
CDR3aa: CASRPRTGETQYF
abundance: .
v_gene: TRBV27
j_gene: TRBJ2-5
d_gene: TRBD1

CDR3nt: TGTGCCAGCAGTTACCAAAGAAGGAAAGCTTTCTTT
CDR3aa: CASSYQRRKAFF
abundance: .
v_gene: TRBV6-2/TRBV6-3
j_gene: TRBJ1-1
d_gene: .

CDR3nt: TGTGCCAGCAGGACAGGGGCTGGGGCCAACGTCCTGACTTTC
CDR3aa: CASRTGAGANVLTF
abundance: medium-sized
v_gene: TRBV12-3/TRBV12-4
j_gene: TRBJ2-6
d_gene: TRBD1

CDR3nt: TGTGCCAGCAGTACGCGGACCAGCAGCGGGGGGACATACAATGAGCAGTTCTTC
CDR3aa: CASSTRTSSGGTYNEQFF
abundance: few
v_gene: TRBV6-2/TRBV6-3
j_gene: TRBJ2-1
d_gene: TRBD2